Presented here are 10 T cell receptor beta chains from one specimen sequenced in a study of radiotherapy plus CTLA-4 blockade in lung cancer. Data came from immunoSEQ multiplex PCR; TCRdb stores just in-frame clones and leaves some out. The sample records tens of thousands of clones, 70% to 90% being singletons. This specimen was peripheral blood, taken from a patient treated with radiotherapy plus ipilimumab. The source is a human donor with non-small cell lung cancer that progressed on radiotherapy plus ipilimumab.

The V and J genes are TRBV7-9 and TRBJ1-2, with D tentatively TRBD1 (6 bases). CDR1 and CDR2 (germline): SEHNR, FQNEAQ (reference sequence). The CDR3 covers 15 residues. V was shortened by 0 bases and J by 4 bases, with 12 bases between the two germline ends. CDR3: CASSLAPGAGYGYTF. As DNA, the CDR3 is TGTGCCAGCAGCTTAGCCCCGGGGGCGGGCTATGGCTACACCTTC.

This chain uses TRBV5-4 with TRBJ2-7; D is unresolved. Trimming took off 3 bases at V and 3 bases at J, with 19 bases between the two ends. Germline V gene sequence: CDR1 SGHNT, CDR2 YYREEE (reference sequence). The CDR3 runs 16 residues. The chain's CDR3 is CASSSRDAVRIYEQYF. The CDR3 region has the DNA TGTGCCAGCAGCTCCCGTGATGCGGTAAGGATCTACGAGCAGTACTTC.

This rearrangement joins TRBV7-9 to TRBJ2-3; D possibly matches TRBD1 or TRBD2 (5 bases each). Trimming took 4 bases from V and 5 from J, leaving 28 bases between them. Germline CDR1 and CDR2: SEHNR and FQNEAQ (reference sequence). CDR3 length: 19 residues. This CDR3 is CASSSRLLGADGWRDTQYF. The CDR3 DNA follows: TGTGCCAGCAGCTCCCGCCTCCTCGGGGCGGACGGGTGGAGAGATACGCAGTATTTT.

This clone was observed once. The V gene is TRBV7-2, the J gene TRBJ2-7; the D is unclear. Germline V gene sequence: CDR1 SGHTA, CDR2 FQGNSA. The length of the CDR3 is 14 residues. Trimming cost V 4 bases and J 1 base, with 11 bases left between them. CDR3 nucleotide sequence: TGTGCCAGCAGCTCGAAGGCGCGGTCCTACGAGCAGTACTTC. The encoded protein is CASSSKARSYEQYF.

The chain has TRBV6-4 and TRBJ2-3; TRBD2 is a possible D gene (6 bases). The germline V and J ends were trimmed by 0 bases and 3 bases, with 13 bases remaining between them. This CDR3 spans 16 amino acids. CDR1 and CDR2 (germline): MRHNA, SNTAGT. The CDR3 sequence: CASSDSGLSPTDTQYF. The CDR3 DNA follows: TGTGCCAGCAGTGACTCGGGACTGTCCCCGACAGATACGCAGTATTTT.

The rearrangement links TRBV28 to TRBJ1-5; no firm D call. The CDR3 is 14 amino acids. The germline V gene encodes CDR1 MDHEN and CDR2 SYDVKM. V was clipped by 1 base and J by 4 bases, with 8 bases between them. CDR3 bases: TGTGCCAGCAGTTTATTGGGGATTAATCAGCCCCAGCATTTT. Amino acid sequence: CASSLLGINQPQHF.

The chain joins TRBV7-2 to TRBJ1-4; a weak D match, TRBD1 (6 bases). The V end lost 5 bases, the J end lost 12 bases, and 19 bases lay between the germline ends. In germline, CDR1 is SGHTA, CDR2 FQGNSA. This CDR3 contains 14 residues. The CDR3: CASSIRGGSRELFF. Here the CDR3 DNA reads TGTGCCAGCAGCATTAGGGGGGGCTCACGGGAACTGTTTTTT. Variable domain in full (rest from reference TRBV7-2 and TRBJ1-4): GAGVSQSPSNKVTEKGKDVELRCDPISGHTALYWYRQSLGQGLEFLIYFQGNSAPDKSGLPSDRFSAERTGGSVSTLTIQRTQQEDSAVYLCASSIRGGSRELFFGSGTQLSVL.

The chain couples TRBV5-5 to TRBJ1-5; 7 bases are shared with TRBD1. V dropped 3 bases and J dropped 2; count of bases not matched to a gene: 2. The CDR3 is 14 residues long. Germline loops: CDR1 SGHKS, CDR2 YYEKEE (reference sequence). The CDR3 bases are TGTGCCAGCAGCTCCGGGACAGGCAATCAGCCCCAGCATTTT. It encodes CASSSGTGNQPQHF.

V gene TRBV30 combines with J gene TRBJ1-5, with D possibly TRBD1 on 6 matching bases. Germline values: CDR1 GTSNPN, CDR2 SVGIG (reference sequence). CDR3 length: 14 amino acids. Trimming stripped 2 bases from V and 1 base from J, with 9 bases between. The CDR3 nucleotides are TGTGCCTGGAGTACAGGGACAAGCAATCAGCCCCAGCATTTT. Protein: CAWSTGTSNQPQHF.

The chain is built from TRBV4-3 and TRBJ2-7; 8 bases are a match to TRBD1. The CDR3 covers 16 residues. Germline lookup yields CDR1 LGHNA and CDR2 YSLEER. J was trimmed by 3 bases and V by 3 bases; bases with no gene match: 10. This CDR3 is CASSHGLGQGRYEQYF. As DNA, the CDR3 is TGCGCCAGCAGCCACGGACTTGGACAGGGTCGCTACGAGCAGTACTTC.